Detailed here is one T cell receptor beta chain. The antigen it binds to is not known. No base quality information exists; no much larger clone differs at one position. This sample is drawn from a study of blood T cell repertoires in COVID-19 (dated by TCRdb to about 2020). A note on the overall study: Samples from collaborators originated in the United States, Italy and Spain and spanned both the acute and convalescent phases of COVID-19. Samples were obtained from the ongoing ImmuneRACE study (first 160 participants) and from over 1,000 subjects provided by 6 global collaborators. HLA class I and class II types, where available, came from metadata supplied by the sample provider rather than from assay-based typing. Nearly every sample came with metadata listing a de-identified subject ID, COVID-19 status, age in years and sex. The dataset comprised deeply sampled blood TCRbeta repertoires from subjects exposed to, actively infected with, or recovered from COVID-19. A freely available public database, intended as a resource for researchers studying the immune response to SARS-CoV-2, is where the repertoires were released. The prospective study material was composed of cDNA or gDNA derived from T cells, B-cell-depleted T cells, or PBMCs.

At one collaborating source in Seattle, patients were enrolled during active infection and were followed longitudinally through the course of disease. Whole blood was collected in K2EDTA tubes by collaborating institutions according to the institutions' own protocols. For TCRbeta analysis, collaborator samples were shipped as frozen whole blood, as isolated PBMCs, or as DNA extracted from either sample type. What the research found in general, with its limitations: The quantity of clinical and demographic metadata differed by source and by participant and was supplied without curation.

TCRbeta CDR3 regions were amplified from genomic DNA using the immunoSEQ Assay, a bias-controlled multiplex PCR. Per the original workflow: The number of nucleated cells in each sample was estimated from the amplification of reference gene primers within the assay. To quantify the absolute abundance of each unique TCRbeta CDR3 rearrangement, sequence reads were collapsed and filtered. For each sample, productive Simpson clonality was calculated by taking the square root of Simpson's diversity index across productive rearrangements. TCRdb holds this immuneACCESS table with in-frame rearrangements only. Some clones are missing; in checked studies, unresolved V genes explain under half, and the rest has no known cause. The DNA was the basis for D and trimming; V, J and clone size are from that table. The sample table contains about 38,000 clones; only one count was recorded for 80% to 85% of them. The top ten constitute 1.5% to 2% of the sample.

V was cut back by 4 bases and J by 9 bases, leaving a gap of 13 bases between them. CDR1 SGHTA and CDR2 FQGNSA are derived from the germline V gene. The CDR3, from cysteine to phenylalanine, totals 13 residues. Solely the CDR3 DNA is kept, with 39 bases framed from the first base. The V gene is TRBV7-2 and the J gene is TRBJ1-5; the D gene lacks a confident call. What was sequenced was peripheral blood. This clonotype originated in a man in his 60s with COVID-19, enrolled during active disease. DNA sequence: TGTGCCAGCAGCTCAGTCCCTGAATCGCCCCAGCATTTT. This encodes CASSSVPESPQHF.